The clone carrying this T cell receptor (beta chain) has just a few counts. This entry is derived from a study of blood T cell repertoires in COVID-19. The V and J ends lost 5 bases and 4 bases respectively, with 16 bases between them. The CDR3 loop spans 15 amino acids. Looked up from germline, CDR1 is SGHTA and CDR2 is FQGTGA. Sequenced by immunoSEQ multiplex PCR; TCRdb stores in-frame clones only, minus some. Among 250,000 to 350,000 clones, roughly 90% were seen once, and the ten largest hold approximately 17%. Recovery meant two consecutive negative NP/OP PCR tests, professional clearance, or resolved symptoms.

The J gene is TRBJ2-3, the V gene TRBV7-3; D is undetermined. The specimen was PBMCs or T cells enriched from blood (not recorded which). The source is a woman in her 30s who had recovered from COVID-19. CDR3 in DNA: TGTGCCAGCAGCCAGGTCCCCAGCTGGTCAGATACGCAGTATTTT. Translated, it gives CASSQVPSWSDTQYF.